What follows describes a single T cell receptor beta chain. After removal of 10 bases from V and 3 bases from J, the junction contained 8 bases not matched to a gene. The CDR3 totals 13 residues. Germline-derived CDR1 and CDR2 are SNHLY and FYNNEI. These data belong to a study of T cell changes during pregnancy in multiple sclerosis. TCRdb keeps only in-frame clones here, not all; method: immunoSEQ multiplex PCR. Among 30,000 to 35,000 clones listed, 85% to 90% were seen once. The TCR sequence derives from a female donor with multiple sclerosis, enrolled in a pregnancy study. This specimen consisted of CD8+ T cells from peripheral blood mononuclear cells, obtained after pregnancy. V and J are TRBV2 and TRBJ2-7, with TRBD2 identical over 8 bases. CDR3 sequence reads: CATSGGGLYEQYF. Written as DNA, the CDR3 is TGTGCCACCTCCGGGGGGGGGCTCTACGAGCAGTACTTC.